This paragraph covers one T cell receptor beta chain sequence. What it binds is not known. The same CDR3 also results from other DNA sequences found in this sample. A split of CD4+ cells into CD45RA+ naive and CD45RA-negative memory subsets was performed. The trim removed 6 bases at V and 3 bases at J, leaving 3 bases unmatched. The germline V gene has CDR1 SNHLY and CDR2 FYNNEI. The CDR3 contains 13 residues. The entry originates in a study of shared clonotypes between healthy human individuals. Method: immunoSEQ multiplex PCR; TCRdb's copy keeps in-frame clones and lacks some. The table has under 2,500,000 clones, under 97% seen once; the top ten hold roughly 0.13%. Study findings and constraints: Non-shared clonotypes displayed generation probabilities falling below those of clonotypes present in all four donors.

The V gene is TRBV2, the J gene TRBJ1-1, with 8 nucleotides matching TRBD1. The sample taken for sequencing was naive CD4+ T cells sorted from blood. Sample subset: CD45RA+ positively selected. The receptor's source is a young man in good health. CDR3 protein: CASSGQGYTEAFF. The CDR3 region has the DNA TGTGCCAGCAGCGGACAGGGATACACTGAAGCTTTCTTT.